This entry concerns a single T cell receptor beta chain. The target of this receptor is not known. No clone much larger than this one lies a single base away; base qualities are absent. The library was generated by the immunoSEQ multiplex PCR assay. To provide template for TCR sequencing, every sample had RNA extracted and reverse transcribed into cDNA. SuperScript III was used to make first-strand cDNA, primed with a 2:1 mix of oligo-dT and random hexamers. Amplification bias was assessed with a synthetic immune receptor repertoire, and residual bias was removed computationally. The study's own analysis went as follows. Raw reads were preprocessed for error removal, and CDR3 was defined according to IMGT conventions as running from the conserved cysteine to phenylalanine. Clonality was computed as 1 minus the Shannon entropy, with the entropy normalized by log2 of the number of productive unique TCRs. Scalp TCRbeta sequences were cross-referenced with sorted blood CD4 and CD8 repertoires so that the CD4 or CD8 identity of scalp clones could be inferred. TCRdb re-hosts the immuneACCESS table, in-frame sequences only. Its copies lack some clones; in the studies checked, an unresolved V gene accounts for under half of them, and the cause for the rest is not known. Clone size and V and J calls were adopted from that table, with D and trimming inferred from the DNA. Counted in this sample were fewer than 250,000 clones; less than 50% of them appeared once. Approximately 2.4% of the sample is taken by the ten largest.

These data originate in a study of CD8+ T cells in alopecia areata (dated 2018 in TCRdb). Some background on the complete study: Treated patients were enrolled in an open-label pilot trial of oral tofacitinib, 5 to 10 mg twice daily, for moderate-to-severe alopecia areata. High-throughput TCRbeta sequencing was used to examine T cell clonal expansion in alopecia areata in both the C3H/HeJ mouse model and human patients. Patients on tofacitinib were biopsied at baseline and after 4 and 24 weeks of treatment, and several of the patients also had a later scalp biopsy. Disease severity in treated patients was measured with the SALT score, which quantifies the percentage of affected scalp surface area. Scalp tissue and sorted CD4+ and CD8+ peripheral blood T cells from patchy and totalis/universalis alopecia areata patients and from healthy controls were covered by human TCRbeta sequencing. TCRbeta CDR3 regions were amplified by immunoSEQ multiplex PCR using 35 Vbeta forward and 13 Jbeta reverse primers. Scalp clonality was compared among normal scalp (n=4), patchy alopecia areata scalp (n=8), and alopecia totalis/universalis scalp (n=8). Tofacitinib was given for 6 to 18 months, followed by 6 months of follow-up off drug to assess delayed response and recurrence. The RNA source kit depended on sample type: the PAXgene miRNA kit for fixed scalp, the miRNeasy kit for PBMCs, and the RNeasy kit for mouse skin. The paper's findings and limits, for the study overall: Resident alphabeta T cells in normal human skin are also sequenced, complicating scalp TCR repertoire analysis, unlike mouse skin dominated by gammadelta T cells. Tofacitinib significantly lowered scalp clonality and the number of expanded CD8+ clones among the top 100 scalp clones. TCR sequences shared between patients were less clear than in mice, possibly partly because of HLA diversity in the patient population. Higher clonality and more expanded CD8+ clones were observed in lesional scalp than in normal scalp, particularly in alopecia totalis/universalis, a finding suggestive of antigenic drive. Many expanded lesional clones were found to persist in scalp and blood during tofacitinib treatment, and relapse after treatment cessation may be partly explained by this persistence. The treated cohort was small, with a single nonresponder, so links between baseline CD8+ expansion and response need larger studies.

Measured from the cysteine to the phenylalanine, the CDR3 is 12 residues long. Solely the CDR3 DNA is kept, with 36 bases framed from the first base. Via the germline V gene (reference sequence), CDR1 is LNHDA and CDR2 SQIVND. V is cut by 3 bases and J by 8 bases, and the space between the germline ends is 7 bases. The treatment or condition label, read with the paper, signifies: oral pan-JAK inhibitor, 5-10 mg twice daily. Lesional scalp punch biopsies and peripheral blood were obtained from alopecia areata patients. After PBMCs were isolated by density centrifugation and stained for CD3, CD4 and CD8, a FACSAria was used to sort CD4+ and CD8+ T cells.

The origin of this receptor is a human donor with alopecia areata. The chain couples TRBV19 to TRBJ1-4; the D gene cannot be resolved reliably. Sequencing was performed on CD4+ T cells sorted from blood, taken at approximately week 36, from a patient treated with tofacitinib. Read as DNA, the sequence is TGTGCCAGTAGTATTTCGGGGGAAAAACTGTTTTTT. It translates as CASSISGEKLFF.